The 27 T cell receptor beta chains in this list originate from one sample, sequenced in a study of blood T cell repertoires in COVID-19 (dated by TCRdb to 2020 to 2021). The method behind the library was the immunoSEQ multiplex PCR assay. Here the immuneACCESS table is served through TCRdb, limited to in-frame sequences with V and J called. Missing clones are a known gap in these copies; in checked studies unresolved V genes cover under half, and the rest lacks a known reason. The sample profile shows approximately 300,000 clones; roughly 89% of them were found once. The top ten hold approximately 0.84% of the sample. Sequencing was performed on peripheral blood. Receptor source: a man aged 30 to 45 with acute or convalescent COVID-19.

This clone was picked up one time. This chain connects TRBV7-9 to TRBJ2-2; D is perhaps TRBD1 (6 bases). This CDR3 has 15 amino acids. Germline CDR1 and CDR2: SEHNR and FQNEAQ (reference sequence). Trimming took 6 bases from V and 1 from J, leaving 12 bases between them. The CDR3 region is CASRPRTVNTGELFF. The CDR3 nucleotides read TGTGCCAGCAGACCTCGGACAGTGAACACCGGGGAGCTGTTTTTT.

The chain employs TRBV5-1 and TRBJ2-7; 7 bases align to TRBD1. V dropped 0 bases and J dropped 6; count of bases not matched to a gene: 3. In germline, CDR1 is SGHRS, CDR2 YFSETQ. CDR3 length: 13 residues. CDR3 sequence: CASSLGAGGEQYF. CDR3 nucleotide sequence: TGCGCCAGCAGCTTGGGGGCAGGGGGCGAGCAGTACTTC. The full variable domain, rest sourced from reference TRBV5-1 and TRBJ2-7, is KAGVTQTPRYLIKTRGQQVTLSCSPISGHRSVSWYQQTPGQGLQFLFEYFSETQRNKGNFPGRFSGRQFSNSRSEMNVSTLELGDSALYLCASSLGAGGEQYFGPGTRLTVT.

This clone was observed once. This chain joins TRBV7-3 and TRBJ2-4, with TRBD2 identical over 9 bases. The V gene end was trimmed by 0 bases and the J gene end by 8 bases; junction bases not matched to a gene: 5. The CDR3 is 15 amino acids. From germline, CDR1 is SGHTA and CDR2 FQGTGA. CDR3 region: CASSLTPGGRDIQYF. The CDR3 DNA follows: TGTGCCAGCAGCTTAACCCCAGGCGGGAGGGACATTCAGTACTTC. Variable domain in full (rest from reference TRBV7-3 and TRBJ2-4): GAGVSQTPSNKVTEKGKYVELRCDPISGHTALYWYRQSLGQGPEFLIYFQGTGAADDSGLPNDRFFAVRPEGSVSTLKIQRTERGDSAVYLCASSLTPGGRDIQYFGAGTRLSVL.

The rearrangement uses TRBV6-1 and TRBJ1-1, with a weak D call TRBD1 (5 bases). Germline lookup yields CDR1 MNHNS and CDR2 SASEGT. The CDR3 sequence is 15 residues long. V lost 2 bases and J lost 1, with 11 bases in between. The CDR3 DNA follows: TGTGCCAGCAGTGAACAGGGATCTACGAACACTGAAGCTTTCTTT. As protein: CASSEQGSTNTEAFF.

The chain has TRBV3-1 (or the pseudogene TRBV3-2) and TRBJ2-3; tentatively, D is TRBD2 (6 bases). The germline V gene encodes CDR1 LGHDT and CDR2 YNNKEL (reference sequence). The ends were cut back, 2 bases at V and 4 bases at J, with 13 bases in the middle. This CDR3 is 15 amino acids long. CDR3 in DNA: TGTGCCAGCAGCCAATTAGGGGAGGTCCCAGATACGCAGTATTTT. This gives the protein CASSQLGEVPDTQYF.

This clone was seen a single time. V is TRBV6-5 and J is TRBJ2-3; D perhaps matches TRBD2 (6 bases). Deletions cut 0 bases from V and 2 bases from J, with 12 bases between. The CDR3 is 16 residues long. From germline, CDR1 is MNHEY and CDR2 SVGAGI. The CDR3 protein is CASSYSRGLYTDTQYF. CDR3 coding DNA: TGTGCCAGCAGTTACTCTCGGGGACTGTACACAGATACGCAGTATTTT.

The V and J genes are TRBV27 and TRBJ2-7; TRBD2 is a possible D gene (5 bases). V was clipped by 3 bases and J by 2 bases, with 23 bases between them. Germline CDR1 is MNHEY and CDR2 is SMNVEV (reference sequence). CDR3 length: 18 residues. This chain's CDR3 is CASSFNTPEEGYAYEQYF. The CDR3 bases are TGTGCCAGCAGTTTTAATACCCCAGAAGAGGGTTATGCCTACGAGCAGTACTTC.

This clone was seen a single time. The chain's CDR3 is CATSDRTRQETQYF. The CDR3 nucleotides read TGTGCCACCAGTGACCGGACTAGGCAAGAGACCCAGTACTTC. This chain links TRBV24-1 with TRBJ2-5; 7 positions match TRBD2. V was clipped by 4 bases and J by 2 bases; unmatched bases: 3. CDR3 size: 14 residues. Germline-derived CDR1 and CDR2 are KGHDR and SFDVKD.

This chain uses TRBV19 with TRBJ2-7, with a weak D call TRBD2 (6 bases). V was cut by 5 bases and J by 3 bases, with 11 bases left in between. Germline CDR1 reads LNHDA; CDR2 reads SQIVND (reference sequence). This CDR3 has 13 residues. This CDR3 reads CASSPGLIYEQYF. DNA for the CDR3: TGTGCCAGTAGTCCGGGACTTATCTACGAGCAGTACTTC. Variable domain in full (rest from reference TRBV19 and TRBJ2-7): DGGITQSPKYLFRKEGQNVTLSCEQNLNHDAMYWYRQDPGQGLRLIYYSQIVNDFQKGDIAEGYSVSREKKESFPLTVTSAQKNPTAFYLCASSPGLIYEQYFGPGTRLTVT.

The rearrangement uses TRBV19 and TRBJ1-2, with 9 bases matching TRBD1. The CDR3 spans 15 residues. V dropped 0 bases and J dropped 6; count of bases not matched to a gene: 5. Germline V gene data show CDR1 as LNHDA and CDR2 as SQIVND (reference sequence). CDR3 DNA: TGTGCCAGTAGTATAGATAGTAGGACAGGGGATGGCTACACCTTC. Translating it yields CASSIDSRTGDGYTF.

The rearrangement joins TRBV28 to TRBJ2-5, with D hard to call. Trimming cost V 3 bases and J 2 bases, with 16 bases left between them. Per the germline V gene, CDR1 is MDHEN and CDR2 is SYDVKM. This CDR3 has 16 residues. CDR3 sequence reads: CASSFRIRDGQETQYF. As DNA, the CDR3 is TGTGCCAGCAGTTTTCGAATTCGTGACGGGCAAGAGACCCAGTACTTC.

The rearrangement links TRBV9 to TRBJ2-2, with 10 bases lining up with TRBD2. CDR1 is SGDLS, CDR2 YYNGEE, per germline. The CDR3 is made up of 16 amino acids. The ends lost 3 bases at V and 4 bases at J; junction bases unmatched: 6. The CDR3 protein is CASSAPAGGLTGELFF. In DNA form, the CDR3 reads TGTGCCAGCAGCGCCCCAGCGGGGGGGCTCACCGGGGAGCTGTTTTTT.

Details on this clone: A read error may produce the germline difference seen at one junction end. CDR3 residues: CASSLGQGALSNQPQHF. In DNA, the CDR3 is TGTGCCAGCAGTTTGGGACAGGGGGCTCTGAGCAATCAGCCCCAGCATTTT. The chain recombines TRBV5-5 with TRBJ1-5, with TRBD1 identical over 12 bases. The germline V gene encodes CDR1 SGHKS and CDR2 YYEKEE (reference sequence). CDR3 length equals 17 residues.

CDR3 in DNA: TGTGCCAGCAGTCCGTCGGGGAAAGGGTGGAGCACAGATACGCAGTATTTT. Translation: CASSPSGKGWSTDTQYF. The chain employs TRBV28 and TRBJ2-3, with D maybe TRBD2 (5 bases). V lost 5 bases, J lost 0 bases, and 18 bases lay in between. Per the germline V gene, CDR1 is MDHEN and CDR2 is SYDVKM. The CDR3 extends over 17 amino acids.

The chain uses TRBV5-1 and TRBJ2-7, with 9 bases lining up with TRBD1. With 4 bases clipped from V and 6 bases from J, the junction kept 8 bases outside the gene matches. Per the germline V gene, CDR1 is SGHRS and CDR2 is YFSETQ. The CDR3 totals 14 residues. The CDR3 region is CASSVGQGRSEQYF. CDR3 DNA: TGCGCCAGCAGCGTCGGACAGGGGCGGAGCGAGCAGTACTTC.

The V gene is TRBV29-1, the J gene TRBJ2-7; weak D call: TRBD1 (5 bases). Trimming stripped 4 bases from V and 4 bases from J, with 11 bases between. The germline CDR1 and CDR2 sequences are SQVTM and ANQGSEA. The CDR3 consists of 12 residues. In DNA form, the CDR3 reads TGCAGCGTTGTAAGGGGCAGATACGAGCAGTACTTC. Translation: CSVVRGRYEQYF.

The CDR3 bases are TGTGCCAGCCGTTTAGGACAGGCCTCTGGAAACACCATATATTTT. Translated, it gives CASRLGQASGNTIYF. V is TRBV6-6 and J is TRBJ1-3, with 7 bases lining up with TRBD1. The CDR3 loop spans 15 amino acids. Germline assignment: CDR1 MNHNY and CDR2 SVGAGI (reference sequence). Losses at the gene ends were 8 bases for V and 0 bases for J; bases not matched to a gene: 7.

In DNA, the CDR3 is TGTGCCACCAGTGACGTACCTCAGGGGTTATTGGCAGATACGCAGTATTTT. Amino acids: CATSDVPQGLLADTQYF. This chain uses TRBV24-1 with TRBJ2-3, with D tentatively TRBD1 (6 bases). The CDR3 spans 17 residues. Germline V gene data show CDR1 as KGHDR and CDR2 as SFDVKD. Trimming stripped 4 bases from V and 4 bases from J, with 20 bases between.

The table lists this clone with many counts. The chain has TRBV5-1 and TRBJ2-3; 12 bases map to TRBD2. This CDR3 contains 18 residues. The germline V gene has CDR1 SGHRS and CDR2 YFSETQ. J was trimmed by 4 bases and V by 1 base; bases with no gene match: 10. DNA of the CDR3: TGCGCCAGCAGCTTGTCGCAGACTAGCGGGAGACCACCAGATACGCAGTATTTT. This translates into CASSLSQTSGRPPDTQYF.

Here the CDR3 DNA reads TGTGCCACCAGCGGTACGGGAGACGGCTACACCTTC. It is translated as CATSGTGDGYTF. This chain joins TRBV15 and TRBJ1-2, with D unclear. Germline V gene sequence: CDR1 LNHNV, CDR2 YYDKDF (reference sequence). With 5 bases removed from V and 8 bases from J, the gap between germline ends came to 12 bases. The length of the CDR3 is 12 residues. Full variable domain (remainder filled in from reference TRBV15 and TRBJ1-2): DAMVIQNPRYQVTQFGKPVTLSCSQTLNHNVMYWYQQKSSQAPKLLFHYYDKDFNNEADTPDNFQSRRPNTSFCFLDIRSPGLGDTAMYLCATSGTGDGYTFGSGTRLTVV.

The chain recombines TRBV15 with TRBJ1-1; perhaps TRBD1 as D (6 bases). Germline lookup yields CDR1 LNHNV and CDR2 YYDKDF (reference sequence). V lost 4 bases to trimming and J lost 1 base, with 7 bases between them. This CDR3 has 13 amino acids. The CDR3 loop reads CATSKDRNTEAFF. CDR3 DNA sequence: TGTGCCACCAGCAAGGACAGGAACACTGAAGCTTTCTTT. Filled out from reference TRBV15 and TRBJ1-1, the complete variable domain reads DAMVIQNPRYQVTQFGKPVTLSCSQTLNHNVMYWYQQKSSQAPKLLFHYYDKDFNNEADTPDNFQSRRPNTSFCFLDIRSPGLGDTAMYLCATSKDRNTEAFFGQGTRLTVV.

V is TRBV20-1 and J is TRBJ2-1; possible D gene TRBD1, 5 bases. This CDR3 comprises 14 residues. The ends were cut back, 3 bases at V and 4 bases at J, with 13 bases in the middle. The V gene's germline CDR1 is DFQATT and CDR2 SNEGSKA (reference sequence). The CDR3 region is CSASLRGYYNEQFF. In DNA, the CDR3 is TGCAGTGCTAGTCTTAGGGGATATTACAATGAGCAGTTCTTC.

The chain couples TRBV5-4 to TRBJ2-7; 7 bases line up with TRBD1. Unmatched junction bases numbered 5, after V lost 0 bases and J lost 2 bases. CDR1 and CDR2 from the germline V gene are SGHNT and YYREEE (reference sequence). The CDR3 runs to 15 residues. In nucleotides, the CDR3 is TGTGCCAGCAGCTTGGTGTGGGACAGTACCTACGAGCAGTACTTC. Translating gives CASSLVWDSTYEQYF.

The gene calls are TRBV5-1 and TRBJ1-1; no definite D call. Trimming removed 8 bases at V and 0 bases at J, with 20 bases between. Germline assignment: CDR1 SGHRS and CDR2 YFSETQ. CDR3 length: 16 residues. In DNA, the CDR3 is TGCGCCAGTAGGTCCTCAGGTCCCGCCTTGAACACTGAAGCTTTCTTT. It yields the protein CASRSSGPALNTEAFF.

This clone showed up just once. This chain links TRBV4-1 with TRBJ1-5, with 10 bases fitting TRBD1. With V trimmed by 4 bases and J by 7 bases, 10 bases remained unmatched. Germline V CDR1 and CDR2: MGHRA, YSYEKL. This CDR3 spans 16 amino acids. This CDR3 reads CASSLSGTGVGQPQHF. The CDR3 DNA sequence: TGCGCCAGCAGCCTCAGTGGGACAGGGGTCGGACAGCCCCAGCATTTT.

Note on this clone: The sample contains more than one DNA sequence encoding this CDR3. The chain employs TRBV6-2 or TRBV6-3 and TRBJ2-7; the match to TRBD1 covers 10 bases. CDR1 is MNHEY, CDR2 SVGEGT, per germline. V gave up 0 bases and J gave up 3 bases; unmatched junction bases: 2. This CDR3 is built from 15 residues. The CDR3 sequence is CASSYSRTGGYEQYF. The CDR3 DNA is TGTGCCAGCAGTTACTCGAGGACAGGGGGCTACGAGCAGTACTTC.

The CDR3 region is CAWSRLAGDTDTQYF. The CDR3 coding sequence is TGTGCCTGGAGTCGACTAGCGGGAGACACAGATACGCAGTATTTT. The chain has TRBV30 and TRBJ2-3; TRBD2 agrees at 12 bases. With 2 bases clipped from V and 2 bases from J, the junction kept 2 bases outside the gene matches. This CDR3 is built from 15 residues. CDR1 is GTSNPN and CDR2 is SVGIG in the germline V gene (reference sequence).